This is a list of T cell receptor beta chains from one sample in a study of shared clonotypes between healthy human individuals. Assay used: immunoSEQ multiplex PCR; TCRdb lists only in-frame clones, some missing. The sample has hundreds of thousands of clones, roughly 79% seen once. The sequencing input was PBMCs. These receptors all stem from a woman aged 40 to 50 in good health. Some clones in this sample may be carry-over from other donors' samples. Both conserved end residues are part of each CDR3. Fields, in order: D gene, V gene, clone size, J gene, CDR3 DNA, CDR3 protein. A D gene is named only where the DNA matches it firmly. The listing skips clone size in some rows; elsewhere it reads once, few, many or a size class.

>TRBD1|TRBV7-9|NA|TRBJ1-1
TGTGCCAGCAGCTCAGACGGGACAGGGGTTAAGGCTTTCTTT
CASSSDGTGVKAFF
>NA|TRBV11-3|NA|TRBJ2-2
TGTGCCAGCAGCTTAGCAGGAATACCGGGCGGGGAGCTGTTTTTT
CASSLAGIPGGELFF
>TRBD1|TRBV9|NA|TRBJ1-5
TGTGCCAGCAGCCCTAGGGACAGGCAGCGTCAGCCCCAGCATTTT
CASSPRDRQRQPQHF
>NA|TRBV10-3|NA|TRBJ1-1
TGTGCCATCAGTGCAAAAGGGGGGACGAACACTGAAGCTTTCTTT
CAISAKGGTNTEAFF
>NA|TRBV7-8|NA|TRBJ2-7
TGTGCCAGCAGCTCCACTTGGGACCCCTACTACTACGAGCAGTACTTC
CASSSTWDPYYYEQYF
>TRBD2|TRBV7-8|NA|TRBJ2-5
TGTGCCAGCAGCTTAAGGGGAGGGGATGGAGAGACCCAGTACTTC
CASSLRGGDGETQYF
>NA|TRBV9|once|TRBJ1-1
TGTGCCAGCAGCGCTCATCAGGCGAACACTGAAGCTTTCTTT
CASSAHQANTEAFF
>TRBD1|TRBV7-2|NA|TRBJ2-7
TGTGCCAGCAGCCCTTACGCAACAGGGGGCGACGAGCAGTACTTC
CASSPYATGGDEQYF
>NA|TRBV19|NA|TRBJ2-1
TGTGCCAGTAGTATAGAGGGTGTGGGCAATGAGCAGTTCTTC
CASSIEGVGNEQFF
>NA|TRBV30|NA|TRBJ2-7
TGTGCCTGGAGTGTAAGTGACTCCTACGAGCAGTACTTC
CAWSVSDSYEQYF
>TRBD1|TRBV7-2|NA|TRBJ1-2
TGTGCCAGCAGCTTAGTTGGGACAGGGTTGGGCTACACCTTC
CASSLVGTGLGYTF
>TRBD1|TRBV5-8|NA|TRBJ2-3
TGTGCCAGCAGCTTGGACAGGGGGGCAGATACGCAGTATTTT
CASSLDRGADTQYF
>TRBD2|TRBV12-5|NA|TRBJ2-3
TGTGCTAGTGGTTTGGTACTTAGCGGGGTCACAGATACGCAGTATTTT
CASGLVLSGVTDTQYF